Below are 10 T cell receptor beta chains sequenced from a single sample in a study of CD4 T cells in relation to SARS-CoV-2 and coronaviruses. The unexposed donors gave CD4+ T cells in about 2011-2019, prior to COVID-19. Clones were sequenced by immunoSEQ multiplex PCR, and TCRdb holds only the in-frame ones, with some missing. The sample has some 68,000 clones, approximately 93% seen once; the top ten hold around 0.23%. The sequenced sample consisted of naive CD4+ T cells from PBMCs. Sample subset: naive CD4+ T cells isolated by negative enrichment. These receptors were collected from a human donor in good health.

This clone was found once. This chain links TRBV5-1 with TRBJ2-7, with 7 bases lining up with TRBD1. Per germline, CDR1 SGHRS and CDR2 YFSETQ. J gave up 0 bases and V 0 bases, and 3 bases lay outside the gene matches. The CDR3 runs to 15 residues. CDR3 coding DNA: TGCGCCAGCAGCTTGGGTGACAGGGCCTCCTACGAGCAGTACTTC. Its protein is CASSLGDRASYEQYF.

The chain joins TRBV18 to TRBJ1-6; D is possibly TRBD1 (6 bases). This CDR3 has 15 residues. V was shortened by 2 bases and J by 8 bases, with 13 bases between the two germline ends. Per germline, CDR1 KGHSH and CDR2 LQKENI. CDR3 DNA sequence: TGTGCCAGCTCACCAGGGGAAGGGGGTGATTCACCCCTCCACTTT. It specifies CASSPGEGGDSPLHF.

The CDR3 DNA reads as TGCAGCGTCCAGATCAGACTAGCGCGAACCTACGAGCAGTACTTC. It specifies CSVQIRLARTYEQYF. The chain links TRBV29-1 to TRBJ2-7, with 8 bases aligning to TRBD2. The CDR3 is 15 residues long. CDR1 is SQVTM, CDR2 ANQGSEA, per germline. Losses at the gene ends were 6 bases for V and 2 bases for J; bases not matched to a gene: 12.

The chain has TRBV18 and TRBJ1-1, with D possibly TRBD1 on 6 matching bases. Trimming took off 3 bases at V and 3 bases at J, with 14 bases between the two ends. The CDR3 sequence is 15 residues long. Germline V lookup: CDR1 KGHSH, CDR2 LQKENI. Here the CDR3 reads CASSPRDTRYTEAFF. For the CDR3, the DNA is TGTGCCAGCTCACCGAGGGACACCAGATACACTGAAGCTTTCTTT.

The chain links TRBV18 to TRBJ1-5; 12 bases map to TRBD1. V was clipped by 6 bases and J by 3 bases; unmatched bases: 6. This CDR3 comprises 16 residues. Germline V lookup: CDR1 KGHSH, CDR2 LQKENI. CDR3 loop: CASSPGTGGINQPQHF. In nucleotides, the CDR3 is TGTGCCAGCTCTCCAGGGACAGGGGGCATCAATCAGCCCCAGCATTTT. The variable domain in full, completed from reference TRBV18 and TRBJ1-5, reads NAGVMQNPRHLVRRRGQEARLRCSPMKGHSHVYWYRQLPEEGLKFMVYLQKENIIDESGMPKERFSAEFPKEGPSILRIQQVVRGDSAAYFCASSPGTGGINQPQHFGDGTRLSIL.

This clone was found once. CDR3 sequence (DNA): TGTGCCAGTAGTATAGATCTTAACTCCTACAATGAGCAGTTCTTC. Translation: CASSIDLNSYNEQFF. The J gene is TRBJ2-1, the V gene TRBV19; D uncertain. The CDR3 is 15 amino acids. Trimming took 0 bases from V and 0 from J, leaving 6 bases between them. Germline lookup yields CDR1 LNHDA and CDR2 SQIVND (reference sequence).

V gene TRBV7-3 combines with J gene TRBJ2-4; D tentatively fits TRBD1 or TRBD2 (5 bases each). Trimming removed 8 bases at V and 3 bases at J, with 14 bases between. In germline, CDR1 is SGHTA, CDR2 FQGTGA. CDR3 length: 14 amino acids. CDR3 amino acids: CASSGLGGKNIQYF. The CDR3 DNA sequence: TGTGCCAGCTCAGGGTTAGGAGGCAAAAACATTCAGTACTTC.

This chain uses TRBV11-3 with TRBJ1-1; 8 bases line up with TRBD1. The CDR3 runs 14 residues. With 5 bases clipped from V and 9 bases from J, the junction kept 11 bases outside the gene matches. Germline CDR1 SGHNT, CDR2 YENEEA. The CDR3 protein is CASSNRGTRGQAFF. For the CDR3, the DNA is TGTGCCAGCAGCAATAGGGGGACCAGGGGGCAAGCTTTCTTT.

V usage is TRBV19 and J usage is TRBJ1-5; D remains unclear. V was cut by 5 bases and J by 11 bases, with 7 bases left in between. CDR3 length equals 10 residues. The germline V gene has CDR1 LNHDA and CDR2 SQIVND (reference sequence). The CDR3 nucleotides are TGTGCCAGTAGTGGGTCGGCCCAGCATTTT. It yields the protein CASSGSAQHF.

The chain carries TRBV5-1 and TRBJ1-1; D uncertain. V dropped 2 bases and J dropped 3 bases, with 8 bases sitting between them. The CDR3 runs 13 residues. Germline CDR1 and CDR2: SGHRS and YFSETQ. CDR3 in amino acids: CASSFSLDTEAFF. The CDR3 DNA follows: TGCGCCAGCAGCTTCTCATTGGACACTGAAGCTTTCTTT.